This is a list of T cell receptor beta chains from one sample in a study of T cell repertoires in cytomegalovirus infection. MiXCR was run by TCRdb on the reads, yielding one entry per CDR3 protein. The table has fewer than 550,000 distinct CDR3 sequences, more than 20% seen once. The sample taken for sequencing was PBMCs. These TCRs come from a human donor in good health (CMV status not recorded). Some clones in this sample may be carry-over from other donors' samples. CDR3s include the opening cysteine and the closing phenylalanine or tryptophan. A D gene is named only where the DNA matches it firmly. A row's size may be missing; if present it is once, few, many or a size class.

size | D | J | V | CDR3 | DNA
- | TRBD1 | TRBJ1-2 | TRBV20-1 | CSARDGQGALGYTF | TGCAGTGCTAGAGATGGGCAGGGGGCGCTTGGCTACACCTTC
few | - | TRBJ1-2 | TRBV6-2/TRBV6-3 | CASSDPGSGYGYTF | TGTGCCAGCAGTGACCCAGGGTCGGGCTATGGCTACACCTTC
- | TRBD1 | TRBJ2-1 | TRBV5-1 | CASSWTGDSYNEQFF | TGCGCCAGCAGCTGGACAGGAGACTCCTACAATGAGCAGTTCTTC
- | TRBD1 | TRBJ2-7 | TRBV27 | CASSLRQGPDEQYF | TGTGCCAGCAGTCTCAGACAGGGACCTGACGAGCAGTACTTC
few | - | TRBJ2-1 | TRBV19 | CASSIVLRNEQFF | TGTGCCAGTAGTATAGTTTTACGCAATGAGCAGTTCTTC
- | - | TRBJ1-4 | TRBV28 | CASSPGGTGSEKLFF | TGTGCCAGCAGCCCGGGGGGGACGGGGAGTGAAAAACTGTTTTTT
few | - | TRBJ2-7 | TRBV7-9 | CASSSANEQYF | TGTGCCAGCAGCTCGGCTAACGAGCAGTACTTC
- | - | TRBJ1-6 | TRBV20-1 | CSARVGAVLRTPLHF | TGCAGTGCGCGGGTGGGGGCCGTCTTAAGGACACCCCTCCACTTT
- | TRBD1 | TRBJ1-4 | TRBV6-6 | CASSIPGQGSEKLFF | TGTGCCAGCAGTATCCCCGGACAGGGGTCCGAAAAACTGTTTTTT
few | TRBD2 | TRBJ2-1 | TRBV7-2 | CASSFSSGRIDNEQFF | TGTGCCAGCAGCTTTTCTAGCGGGAGGATTGACAATGAGCAGTTCTTC
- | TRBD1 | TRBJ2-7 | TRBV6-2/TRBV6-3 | CASSPIPDRVHEQYF | TGTGCCAGCAGTCCTATCCCCGACAGGGTCCACGAGCAGTACTTC
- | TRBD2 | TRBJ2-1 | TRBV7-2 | CASSVGPSGSSYNEQFF | TGTGCCAGCAGCGTAGGGCCTAGCGGGAGCTCCTACAATGAGCAGTTCTTC
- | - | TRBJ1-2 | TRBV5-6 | CASSLVGGGYGYTF | TGTGCCAGCAGCTTGGTGGGGGGCGGCTATGGCTACACCTTC
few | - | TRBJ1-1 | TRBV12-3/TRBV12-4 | CASSLLQGLKAEAFF | TGTGCCAGCAGTTTGTTACAGGGTCTAAAGGCTGAAGCTTTCTTT
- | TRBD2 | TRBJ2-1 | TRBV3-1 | CASSQDRLAGDNEQFF | TGTGCCAGCAGCCAAGATCGCCTAGCGGGAGACAATGAGCAGTTCTTC
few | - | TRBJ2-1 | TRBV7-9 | CASSLAGGRHNNEQFF | TGTGCCAGCAGCTTAGCAGGGGGACGACACAACAATGAGCAGTTCTTC
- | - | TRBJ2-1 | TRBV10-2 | CASSDGGTESWYNEQFF | TGCGCCAGCAGTGACGGTGGTACAGAGAGTTGGTACAATGAGCAGTTCTTC
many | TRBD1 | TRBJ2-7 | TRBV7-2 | CASSLNRGNYEQYF | TGTGCCAGCAGCTTAAACAGGGGGAACTACGAGCAGTACTTC
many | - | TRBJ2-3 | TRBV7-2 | CASSLNRDTQYF | TGTGCCAGCAGCCTCAACCGAGATACGCAGTATTTT
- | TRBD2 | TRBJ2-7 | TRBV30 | CAWSVGGYRPSYEQYF | TGTGCCTGGAGTGTGGGAGGGTACCGACCCTCCTACGAGCAGTACTTC
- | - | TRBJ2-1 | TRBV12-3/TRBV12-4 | CASSLSAPQFF | TGTGCCAGCAGTTTAAGTGCTCCGCAGTTCTTC
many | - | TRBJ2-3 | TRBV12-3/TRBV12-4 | CASSDRLRTDTQYF | TGTGCCAGCAGTGACCGGCTACGCACAGATACGCAGTATTTT
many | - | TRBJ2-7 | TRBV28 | CASSLGGIPQGYEQYF | TGTGCCAGCAGTTTAGGGGGCATTCCCCAGGGCTACGAGCAGTACTTC
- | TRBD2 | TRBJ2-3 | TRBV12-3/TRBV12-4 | CASSTGTSGRLSTDTQYF | TGTGCCAGCAGCACCGGGACTAGCGGGAGACTGAGCACAGATACGCAGTATTTT
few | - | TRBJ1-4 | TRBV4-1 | CASSRRSTADNEKLFF | TGCGCCAGCAGCCGGAGATCGACCGCCGATAATGAAAAACTGTTTTTT
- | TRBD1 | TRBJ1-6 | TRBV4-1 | CASSQGAPTGSSPLYF | TGTGCCAGCAGCCAAGGCGCCCCGACAGGGAGTTCACCCCTCTACTTT
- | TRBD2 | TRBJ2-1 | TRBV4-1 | CASSQDLAGGDEQFF | TGCGCCAGCAGCCAAGATCTAGCGGGAGGTGATGAGCAGTTCTTC
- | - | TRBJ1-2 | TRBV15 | CATSRVLNYGYTF | TGTGCCACCAGCAGAGTCCTTAACTATGGCTACACCTTC
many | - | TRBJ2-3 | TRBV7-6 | CASSLARGGTDTQYF | TGTGCCAGCAGCTTAGCTAGGGGGGGCACAGATACGCAGTATTTT
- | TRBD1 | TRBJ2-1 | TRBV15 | CATSDSPRTGDVEQFF | TGTGCCACCAGCGATTCCCCCCGGACAGGGGATGTTGAGCAGTTCTTC
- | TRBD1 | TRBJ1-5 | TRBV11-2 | CASSLGTGGFGNQPQHF | TGTGCCAGCAGTCTCGGGACAGGGGGCTTTGGCAATCAGCCCCAGCATTTT
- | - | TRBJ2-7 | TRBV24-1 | CATSDHLDRLTYEQYF | TGTGCCACCAGTGATCATCTGGACAGATTAACCTACGAGCAGTACTTC
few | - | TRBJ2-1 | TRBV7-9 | CASSPPWGRHPVFYEQFF | TGTGCCAGCAGCCCACCGTGGGGAAGACATCCGGTATTCTATGAGCAGTTCTTC
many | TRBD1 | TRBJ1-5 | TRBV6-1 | CASSEGGGGLKNQPQHF | TGTGCCAGCAGTGAAGGAGGAGGGGGCCTTAAAAATCAGCCCCAGCATTTT
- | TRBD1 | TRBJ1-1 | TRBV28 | CASTEMEGRGWTEAFF | TGTGCCAGCACTGAAATGGAGGGCAGGGGGTGGACTGAAGCTTTCTTT
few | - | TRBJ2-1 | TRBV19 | CASSMKFGLHEQFF | TGTGCCAGTAGTATGAAATTCGGGCTTCATGAGCAGTTCTTC
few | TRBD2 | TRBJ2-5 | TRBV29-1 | CSVNRGVGETQYF | TGCAGCGTTAATCGGGGGGTTGGGGAGACCCAGTACTTC
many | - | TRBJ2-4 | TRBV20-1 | CSARPFGKNIQYF | TGCAGTGCTAGACCCTTCGGGAAAAACATTCAGTACTTC
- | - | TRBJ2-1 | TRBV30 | CAWSRGTYNEQFF | TGTGCCTGGAGCCGGGGTACCTACAATGAGCAGTTCTTC
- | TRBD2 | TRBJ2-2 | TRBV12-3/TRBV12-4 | CASRKSGSGELFF | TGTGCCAGCAGAAAAAGCGGGAGCGGGGAGCTGTTTTTT
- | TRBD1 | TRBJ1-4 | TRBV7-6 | CASSHGQGTNEKLFF | TGTGCCAGCAGCCACGGACAGGGTACTAATGAAAAACTGTTTTTT
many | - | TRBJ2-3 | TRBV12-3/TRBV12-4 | CASSPHDGMRSTDTQYF | TGTGCCAGCAGCCCTCACGACGGGATGCGGAGCACAGATACGCAGTATTTT
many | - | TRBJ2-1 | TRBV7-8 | CASSVTQIEQFF | TGTGCCAGCAGCGTTACTCAGATTGAGCAGTTCTTC
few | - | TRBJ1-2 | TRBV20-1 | CSAREDQHYGYTF | TGCAGTGCTAGAGAGGACCAGCACTATGGCTACACCTTC
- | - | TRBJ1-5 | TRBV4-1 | CASSHSLGSNQPQHF | TGCGCCAGCAGCCATTCTCTAGGGAGCAATCAGCCCCAGCATTTT
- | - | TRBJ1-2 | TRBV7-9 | CASSLALPTGGYTF | TGTGCCAGCAGCTTAGCTTTGCCAACGGGGGGCTACACCTTC
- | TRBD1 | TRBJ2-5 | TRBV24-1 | CATAPTGGRETQYF | TGTGCCACCGCCCCGACAGGGGGCCGAGAGACCCAGTACTTC
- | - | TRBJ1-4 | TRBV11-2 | CASSYGQNEKLFF | TGTGCCAGCAGCTATGGTCAGAATGAAAAACTGTTTTTT
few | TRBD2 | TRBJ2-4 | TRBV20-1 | CSASRGREGIQYF | TGCAGTGCTAGCCGCGGGAGGGAGGGCATTCAGTACTTC
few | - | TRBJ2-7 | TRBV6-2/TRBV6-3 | CASSYSRRLGIYEQYF | TGTGCCAGCAGTTACTCGAGAAGACTAGGGATCTACGAGCAGTACTTC
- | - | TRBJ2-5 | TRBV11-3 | CASSLTVSQETQYF | TGTGCCAGCAGCTTAACAGTCTCACAAGAGACCCAGTACTTC
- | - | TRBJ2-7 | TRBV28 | CATNGGSIDEQYF | TGTGCCACGAACGGGGGCTCAATAGACGAGCAGTACTTC
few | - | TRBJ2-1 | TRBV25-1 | CASSVRGNEQFF | TGTGCCAGCAGTGTAAGGGGGAATGAGCAGTTCTTC